This T cell receptor beta chain was recorded in a study of T cell responses to AZD1222 COVID-19 vaccine. Study conclusions and caveats: The donor group comprised mostly white British people and more females; the analysis possibly underestimated clonal diversity. No repertoire was sampled before or during the peak T cell response, only after it. Two doses of AZD1222 preceded a rise in Spike-specific TCR breadth and depth. Nearly half of spike-specific TCRs reportedly go after variant regions that carry no mutations.

The CDR3 sequence is 17 residues long. Per germline, CDR1 SGHTA and CDR2 FQGNSA. With 2 bases clipped from V and 3 bases from J, the junction kept 11 bases outside the gene matches. Sequenced by immunoSEQ multiplex PCR; TCRdb stores in-frame clones only, minus some. Of about 160,000 clones listed, roughly 87% are singletons. In regard to this clone: The antigen is not known.

The receptor comes from an adult in good health. The sequencing here drew on peripheral blood, taken on day 0 of AZD1222 vaccination. The chain recombines TRBV7-2 with TRBJ2-3; 7 nucleotides align to TRBD2. The CDR3 region has the DNA TGTGCCAGCAGCTTATGGGGTAGGGCGGGAGTTACAGATACGCAGTATTTT. Translated: CASSLWGRAGVTDTQYF.